The rows below give T cell receptor beta chains drawn from one sample of a study of technical replicates of blood from a few donors. The method was immunoSEQ multiplex PCR; TCRdb's version includes in-frame clones alone and lacks a portion of them. Of 85,000 to 100,000 clones listed, just under 95% are singletons. The sample was T cells isolated from PBMCs. These TCRs come from a human donor in good health. Each CDR3 is given with its conserved first and last residue. Fields, in order: V gene, D gene, clone size, J gene, CDR3 DNA, CDR3 protein. The D gene is left open where the match is weak. Only part of the rows carry a size: once, few, many, or a class if the clone is expanded.

TRBV6-5	TRBD1	few	TRBJ1-2	TGTGCCAGCAGTTACGGGGACAGCCAATATGGCTACACCTTC	CASSYGDSQYGYTF
TRBV5-1	TRBD1	.	TRBJ2-5	TGCGCCAGCAGCCGGGGGACAGGGCAAGAGACCCAGTACTTC	CASSRGTGQETQYF
TRBV10-3	.	.	TRBJ1-1	TGTGCCACAACCCGGCTTACGGGACTTGAAGCTTTCTTT	CATTRLTGLEAFF
TRBV7-3	.	.	TRBJ2-2	TGTGCCAGCACCCTTGACAGGAACACCGGGGAGCTGTTTTTT	CASTLDRNTGELFF
TRBV5-4	.	.	TRBJ2-2	TGTGCCAGCAGGGATGGGGCCGGCACCGGGGAGCTGTTTTTT	CASRDGAGTGELFF
TRBV27	.	.	TRBJ2-1	TGTGCCAGCAAGGCAGGGGTGTATGAGCAGTTCTTC	CASKAGVYEQFF
TRBV5-6	.	once	TRBJ1-1	TGTGCCAGCAGCTTGGGCTGGGGGCAGGAAGCTTTCTTT	CASSLGWGQEAFF
TRBV30	TRBD1	.	TRBJ1-2	TGTGCCTGGAGGAGACAGGGGGAGAACTATGGCTACACCTTC	CAWRRQGENYGYTF
TRBV4-1	.	.	TRBJ1-4	TGCGCCAGCAGCCAAGTAATCCTGGGCTTCATCGCTGAAAAACTGTTTTTT	CASSQVILGFIAEKLFF
TRBV6-5	TRBD1	.	TRBJ1-2	TGTGCCAGCAGTTACAACGGAGGGGGCAATGGCTACACCTTC	CASSYNGGGNGYTF
TRBV6-5	TRBD2	.	TRBJ2-5	TGTGCCAGCAGTCCGGGGACTAGGAAGGAGACCCAGTACTTC	CASSPGTRKETQYF
TRBV4-1	.	.	TRBJ2-7	TGCGCCAGCAGCCAAGATCGTCAGGACGAGCAGTACTTC	CASSQDRQDEQYF
TRBV6-1	TRBD1	.	TRBJ1-1	TGTGCCAGCAGAGGACAGGGGTACACTGAAGCTTTCTTT	CASRGQGYTEAFF
TRBV5-6	.	once	TRBJ2-1	TGTGCCAGCAGCTTCCCCGGGGTGAATGAGCAGTTCTTC	CASSFPGVNEQFF
TRBV27	TRBD2	.	TRBJ2-3	TGTGCCAGCAGTCCTCGTTCAGCGGGGACCACAGATACGCAGTATTTT	CASSPRSAGTTDTQYF
TRBV10-2	TRBD2	.	TRBJ2-7	TGCGCCAGCGTATATAGCGGGAGGGACTACGAGCAGTACTTC	CASVYSGRDYEQYF
TRBV6-6	TRBD1	few	TRBJ1-2	TGTGCCAGCAGTCACGAAGGGGACAGTAACTATGGCTACACCTTC	CASSHEGDSNYGYTF
TRBV7-9	.	.	TRBJ2-3	TGTGCCAGCAGCTTAGCGGGGAGCTATACGCAGTATTTT	CASSLAGSYTQYF
TRBV27	TRBD2	.	TRBJ2-3	TGTGCCAGCAGTCACAACTCGGGACTAGCGGATACGCAGTATTTT	CASSHNSGLADTQYF
TRBV27	.	.	TRBJ1-1	TGTGCCAGCAGTTTAAGGGAGGGGGGGTTTACTGAAGCTTTCTTT	CASSLREGGFTEAFF
TRBV25-1	TRBD1	.	TRBJ2-7	TGTGCCAGCAGTGAATATTTTGGGACAGAAATTGGTCACGAGCAGTACTTC	CASSEYFGTEIGHEQYF
TRBV28	.	.	TRBJ2-4	TGTGCCAGCAGTTTAAAGGGCGCAGGGTTAAACATTCAGTACTTC	CASSLKGAGLNIQYF
TRBV5-1	.	.	TRBJ2-2	TGCGCCAGCAGCTTGACTCCTCCCGGGGAGACCGGGGAGCTGTTTTTT	CASSLTPPGETGELFF
TRBV19	.	.	TRBJ2-2	TGTGCCAGTAGTCCCCCGGTCACCGGGGAGCTGTTTTTT	CASSPPVTGELFF
TRBV19	TRBD1	.	TRBJ2-5	TGTGCCAGTAGTTCCTGGACAGGGGGCAAGACCCAGTACTTC	CASSSWTGGKTQYF
TRBV30	TRBD2	.	TRBJ2-3	TGTGCCTGGGGCGGGGGGAACACAGATACGCAGTATTTT	CAWGGGNTDTQYF
TRBV29-1	TRBD1	.	TRBJ2-7	TGCAGCGTTATCTGGACAGGGGGCATCGAGCAGTACTTC	CSVIWTGGIEQYF
TRBV7-8	TRBD2	.	TRBJ2-3	TGTGCCAGCAGCCTCAGACTAGCGGGAATCACAGATACGCAGTATTTT	CASSLRLAGITDTQYF
TRBV5-8	.	few	TRBJ2-3	TGTGCCAGCAGGGCCGGGACCGGGACACTGGATACGCAGTATTTT	CASRAGTGTLDTQYF
TRBV28	TRBD1	.	TRBJ2-7	TGTGCCAGCAGTCTAGCCGGGACAGGGTCCTACGAGCAGTACTTC	CASSLAGTGSYEQYF
TRBV2	.	.	TRBJ2-7	TGTGCCAGCAGGCAGGGGATGAGCTCCTACGAGCAGTACTTC	CASRQGMSSYEQYF
TRBV10-2	.	.	TRBJ1-1	TGCGCCAGCAGGATACAGGGTGAAGCTTTCTTT	CASRIQGEAFF
TRBV5-1	.	.	TRBJ2-2	TGCGCCAGCAGCCGTACAGGTCCCGGGGAGCTGTTTTTT	CASSRTGPGELFF
TRBV7-2	.	.	TRBJ2-3	TGTGCCAGCAGCTTAGGCAGGAGCACAGATACGCAGTATTTT	CASSLGRSTDTQYF
TRBV19	.	.	TRBJ1-4	TGTGCCAGTAGTATAGGCGACAGTTACGGTGAAAAACTGTTTTTT	CASSIGDSYGEKLFF
TRBV11-2	TRBD1	.	TRBJ2-5	TGTGCCAGCAGCTTAGGGACAGGGATTTTGAAGACCCAGTACTTC	CASSLGTGILKTQYF
TRBV4-1	TRBD1	.	TRBJ1-1	TGCGCCAGCAGCCAAGGAAAGTGGAGGGACAGGGTTGAAGCTTTCTTT	CASSQGKWRDRVEAFF
TRBV29-1	TRBD2	.	TRBJ2-1	TGCAGCGTTGCTCGACTAGCGGGTCAGTATGAGCAGTTCTTC	CSVARLAGQYEQFF
TRBV5-1	.	.	TRBJ2-5	TGCGCCAGCAGCTTAGGTAGTCAGGGGGAGACCCAGTACTTC	CASSLGSQGETQYF
TRBV10-2	TRBD2	.	TRBJ2-7	TGCGCCACCGCGACTAGCGGGAGGTCGGGCGAGCAGTACTTC	CATATSGRSGEQYF
TRBV10-3	TRBD1	.	TRBJ2-3	TGTGCCATCAGTGGGAAGTCTGGGACAGGGAGCACAGATACGCAGTATTTT	CAISGKSGTGSTDTQYF
TRBV15	.	.	TRBJ1-2	TGTGCCACCAGCAGAGATCGGGTCTATGGCTACACCTTC	CATSRDRVYGYTF
TRBV2	.	.	TRBJ1-2	TGTGCCAGCAGCCACGAGTTGGATGGCTACACCTTC	CASSHELDGYTF
TRBV11-2	.	once	TRBJ1-1	TGTGCCAGCAGCTTAGTGGGGTCCGTGGGGGGTGTTGAAGCTTTCTTT	CASSLVGSVGGVEAFF
TRBV9	TRBD1	.	TRBJ2-7	TGTGCCAGCAGCACCTCCGGGACAGGTTTCTACGAGCAGTACTTC	CASSTSGTGFYEQYF
TRBV27	TRBD1	.	TRBJ1-2	TGTGCCAGCATCCCGACAGGGGGCCACTATGGCTACACCTTC	CASIPTGGHYGYTF
TRBV13	TRBD2	.	TRBJ2-7	TGTGCCAGCAGCTTACCCCGAACTAGCGGGAGCCTCCGGGACGCACCTGCCTACGAGCAGTACTTC	CASSLPRTSGSLRDAPAYEQYF
TRBV5-1	TRBD1	.	TRBJ2-7	TGCGCCAGCTCCGGGACAGGGGGATCCTACGAGCAGTACTTC	CASSGTGGSYEQYF
TRBV7-9	.	.	TRBJ1-2	TGTGCCAGCAGCTTTGGACACGATCATGGCTACACCTTC	CASSFGHDHGYTF
TRBV6-5	.	.	TRBJ2-1	TGTGCCAGCAGTTACTCGGGGGCCGCCTACAATGAGCAGTTCTTC	CASSYSGAAYNEQFF
TRBV9	.	.	TRBJ1-2	TGTGCCAGCAGCCCCGGGACACTTAACTATGGCTACACCTTC	CASSPGTLNYGYTF
TRBV27	TRBD1	.	TRBJ1-5	TGTGCCAGTCGACGGCCCGGGACAGGTAATCAGCCCCAGCATTTT	CASRRPGTGNQPQHF
TRBV7-2	.	.	TRBJ2-1	TGTGCCAGCAGCTATTTAGCGGAGGGCTACAATGAGCAGTTCTTC	CASSYLAEGYNEQFF
TRBV7-9	TRBD2	.	TRBJ2-3	TGTGCCAGCAGCTCCGGACTAGCGGGGGATACGCAGTATTTT	CASSSGLAGDTQYF
TRBV5-1	.	.	TRBJ2-1	TGCGCCAGCAGCTGGCGGCCGGGAGACGACTACAATGAGCAGTTCTTC	CASSWRPGDDYNEQFF